The 25 T cell receptor beta chains below come from one sample, sequenced in a study of T cell responses to AZD1222 COVID-19 vaccine. Only in-frame clones appear in the TCRdb table, and some are missing; sequencing was by immunoSEQ multiplex PCR. The table includes under 200,000 clones, over 80% detected once. This specimen was peripheral blood, taken on day 0 of AZD1222 vaccination. These receptors were taken from an adult in good health.

This chain links TRBV7-9 with TRBJ2-3; D is ambiguous. This CDR3 has 14 residues. Trimming left V 5 bases short and J 5 bases short, with 14 bases between. In germline, CDR1 is SEHNR, CDR2 FQNEAQ (reference sequence). The CDR3 DNA follows: TGTGCCAGCAGCGCATTCAGATCGGAAGATACGCAGTATTTT. Translated: CASSAFRSEDTQYF.

The chain joins TRBV18 to TRBJ1-2; D is unresolved. With 3 bases removed from V and 6 bases from J, the gap between germline ends came to 14 bases. Germline V gives CDR1 KGHSH, CDR2 LQKENI. The CDR3 loop spans 14 amino acids. This chain's CDR3 is CASSPEARRNGYTF. CDR3 nucleotide sequence: TGTGCCAGCTCACCGGAGGCCAGACGAAATGGCTACACCTTC. The full variable domain, completed using reference TRBV18 and TRBJ1-2, is NAGVMQNPRHLVRRRGQEARLRCSPMKGHSHVYWYRQLPEEGLKFMVYLQKENIIDESGMPKERFSAEFPKEGPSILRIQQVVRGDSAAYFCASSPEARRNGYTFGSGTRLTVV.

The chain has TRBV3-1 (or the pseudogene TRBV3-2) and TRBJ1-3; unclear D gene. The V end lost 0 bases, the J end lost 4 bases, and 10 bases lay between the germline ends. CDR3 length equals 15 residues. Germline loops: CDR1 LGHDT, CDR2 YNNKEL (reference sequence). This chain's CDR3 is CASSQDSRNGNTIYF. DNA for the CDR3: TGTGCCAGCAGCCAAGATTCCAGGAACGGAAACACCATATATTTT.

The chain has TRBV30 and TRBJ1-5, with D tentatively TRBD1 (6 bases). Germline V gene data show CDR1 as GTSNPN and CDR2 as SVGIG (reference sequence). The germline V and J ends were trimmed by 2 bases and 8 bases, with 16 bases remaining between them. This CDR3 is built from 14 residues. This chain's CDR3 is CAWSSQGLWEPQHF. CDR3 sequence (DNA): TGTGCCTGGAGTAGCCAGGGGTTGTGGGAGCCCCAGCATTTT.

V usage is TRBV5-6 and J usage is TRBJ1-4; D is perhaps TRBD1 (5 bases). The germline V gene encodes CDR1 SGHDT and CDR2 YYEEEE. V gave up 0 bases and J gave up 7 bases, with 13 bases separating them. The CDR3 has 15 residues. The CDR3 DNA follows: TGTGCCAGCAGCTTGGTCGGGCAGGGATCTGAAAAACTGTTTTTT. Residues: CASSLVGQGSEKLFF. Full variable domain (outside the CDR3, taken from reference TRBV5-6 and TRBJ1-4): DAGVTQSPTHLIKTRGQQVTLRCSPKSGHDTVSWYQQALGQGPQFIFQYYEEEERQRGNFPDRFSGHQFPNYSSELNVNALLLGDSALYLCASSLVGQGSEKLFFGSGTQLSVL.

This chain connects TRBV4-2 to TRBJ1-1; 11 bases line up with TRBD1. The V segment lost 3 bases and the J segment 5 bases; nucleotides outside the gene matches: 8. CDR1 is LGHNA, CDR2 YNFKEQ, per germline. CDR3 length equals 16 residues. The CDR3 coding sequence is TGTGCCAGCAGCCAGCTAAGGACAGGGGGCGAAACTGAAGCTTTCTTT. As protein: CASSQLRTGGETEAFF.

This chain joins TRBV28 and TRBJ1-2, with TRBD1 matching over 7 bases. The length of the CDR3 is 14 residues. Germline V lookup: CDR1 MDHEN, CDR2 SYDVKM. V trimming: 3 bases; J trimming: 5 bases; junction bases outside the gene matches: 6. CDR3: CASSLVNRGYGYTF. CDR3 sequence (DNA): TGTGCCAGCAGTTTGGTAAACAGGGGATATGGCTACACCTTC.

The chain carries TRBV5-4 and TRBJ1-3; D is ambiguous. Trimming removed 4 bases from V and 6 bases from J, with 17 bases in between. This CDR3 is built from 15 residues. CDR1 is SGHNT, CDR2 YYREEE, per germline (reference sequence). The CDR3: CASSRGSTEPNTIYF. DNA for the CDR3: TGTGCCAGCAGCCGAGGGTCCACGGAACCAAACACCATATATTTT. The entire variable domain, with the rest obtained from reference TRBV5-4 and TRBJ1-3, is as follows: ETGVTQSPTHLIKTRGQQVTLRCSSQSGHNTVSWYQQALGQGPQFIFQYYREEENGRGNFPPRFSGLQFPNYSSELNVNALELDDSALYLCASSRGSTEPNTIYFGEGSWLTVV.

J is TRBJ1-2 and V is TRBV6-2 or TRBV6-3; D unresolved. V lost 5 bases and J 3 bases, leaving 7 bases between the germline ends. CDR3 length equals 12 residues. Germline lookup yields CDR1 MNHEY and CDR2 SVGEGT. CDR3 coding DNA: TGTGCCAGCAGTGGCAGTTACTATGGCTACACCTTC. Encoded protein: CASSGSYYGYTF.

The J gene is TRBJ2-7, the V gene TRBV30; possible D gene TRBD2, 6 bases. V dropped 0 bases and J dropped 6 bases, with 15 bases sitting between them. The germline CDR1 and CDR2 sequences are GTSNPN and SVGIG (reference sequence). The CDR3 loop spans 14 amino acids. CDR3 sequence (DNA): TGTGCCTGGAGTGTACTGGTCGGGAGATTCGAGCAGTACTTC. This codes for CAWSVLVGRFEQYF.

This clone was seen just once. The chain uses TRBV18 and TRBJ2-3; a weak D match, TRBD2 (6 bases). Trimming took off 5 bases at V and 0 bases at J, with 12 bases between the two ends. The V gene's germline CDR1 is KGHSH and CDR2 LQKENI. The CDR3 sequence is 15 residues long. The CDR3 coding sequence is TGTGCCAGCTCATGGGCGGGATCTAGCACAGATACGCAGTATTTT. It is translated as CASSWAGSSTDTQYF.

In this sample, this clone turned up once. The genes are TRBV6-1 and TRBJ1-5, with D perhaps TRBD1 (5 bases). V was shortened by 10 bases and J by 2 bases, with 15 bases between the two germline ends. Germline V lookup: CDR1 MNHNS, CDR2 SASEGT. The CDR3 contains 14 residues. CDR3 protein: CATQGARGNQPQHF. The CDR3 DNA follows: TGTGCCACCCAAGGGGCGCGCGGCAATCAGCCCCAGCATTTT.

J is TRBJ1-1 and V is TRBV19, with D possibly being TRBD1 (5 bases). Per germline, CDR1 LNHDA and CDR2 SQIVND (reference sequence). The CDR3 is made up of 16 amino acids. With 5 bases removed from V and 4 bases from J, the gap between germline ends came to 20 bases. The CDR3: CASSPIVGAAATEAFF. The CDR3 DNA is TGTGCCAGTAGTCCCATAGTCGGGGCCGCGGCCACTGAAGCTTTCTTT.

The gene calls are TRBV18 and TRBJ1-1; 7 bases map to TRBD1. Germline V gene sequence: CDR1 KGHSH, CDR2 LQKENI. There are 11 residues in the CDR3. After removal of 2 bases from V and 10 bases from J, the junction contained 1 base not matched to a gene. CDR3 in DNA: TGTGCCAGCTCACCAGACAGGGTAGCTTTCTTT. Translated, it gives CASSPDRVAFF. Complete variable domain (other parts from reference TRBV18 and TRBJ1-1): NAGVMQNPRHLVRRRGQEARLRCSPMKGHSHVYWYRQLPEEGLKFMVYLQKENIIDESGMPKERFSAEFPKEGPSILRIQQVVRGDSAAYFCASSPDRVAFFGQGTRLTVV.

This chain joins TRBV6-6 and TRBJ1-5; a weak D match, TRBD1 (5 bases). This CDR3 is built from 16 residues. CDR1 and CDR2 (germline): MNHNY, SVGAGI (reference sequence). The ends were cut back, 0 bases at V and 0 bases at J, with 9 bases in the middle. CDR3: CASSYSWGDSNQPQHF. For the CDR3, the DNA is TGTGCCAGCAGTTACTCGTGGGGGGATAGCAATCAGCCCCAGCATTTT.

The rearrangement joins TRBV5-1 to TRBJ2-2, with unresolved D. V was shortened by 7 bases and J by 4 bases, with 14 bases between the two germline ends. Germline V CDR1 and CDR2: SGHRS, YFSETQ. There are 14 residues in the CDR3. CDR3 loop: CASGPVGTTGELFF. DNA for the CDR3: TGCGCCAGCGGGCCCGTGGGCACCACCGGGGAGCTGTTTTTT.

This chain uses TRBV27 with TRBJ1-2; 12 positions agree with TRBD1. The CDR3 is 15 amino acids. V shed 7 bases and J 1 base; nucleotides not matched to a gene: 4. Germline loops: CDR1 MNHEY, CDR2 SMNVEV (reference sequence). CDR3 in DNA: TGTGCCAGCATGGGGACAGGGGGCTTTAACTATGGCTACACCTTC. Amino acid sequence: CASMGTGGFNYGYTF.

V usage is TRBV6-5 and J usage is TRBJ2-7; perhaps TRBD2 as D (5 bases). The germline V gene has CDR1 MNHEY and CDR2 SVGAGI. Between the trimmed V and J ends, which lost 2 bases and 5 bases, there was a span of 13 bases. There are 14 residues in the CDR3. The CDR3 protein is CASSYSTRTHEQYF. In DNA, the CDR3 is TGTGCCAGCAGTTACAGTACCAGGACTCACGAGCAGTACTTC.

Written as DNA, the CDR3 is TGTGCCAGCAGCATGCAGGGCAATGAGCAGTTCTTC. Residues: CASSMQGNEQFF. The V call is TRBV5-6, the J call TRBJ2-1; maybe TRBD1 (5 bases). Trimming pared 4 bases from V and 6 bases from J, leaving 8 bases between. Germline V gene sequence: CDR1 SGHDT, CDR2 YYEEEE. This CDR3 has 12 amino acids.

The rearrangement joins TRBV5-5 to TRBJ1-4; possible D gene TRBD1, 6 bases. The CDR3 loop spans 15 amino acids. V lost 4 bases and J lost 3, with 13 bases in between. Germline CDR1 is SGHKS and CDR2 is YYEKEE (reference sequence). CDR3 DNA: TGTGCCAGCAGCCTGTCGGGGGGCCCTAATGAAAAACTGTTTTTT. Residues: CASSLSGGPNEKLFF. Together with reference TRBV5-5 and TRBJ1-4, the CDR3 gives the full variable domain: DAGVTQSPTHLIKTRGQQVTLRCSPISGHKSVSWYQQVLGQGPQFIFQYYEKEERGRGNFPDRFSARQFPNYSSELNVNALLLGDSALYLCASSLSGGPNEKLFFGSGTQLSVL.

The rearrangement links TRBV27 to TRBJ1-2; 9 bases match TRBD1. CDR3 size: 14 residues. Germline V gene data show CDR1 as MNHEY and CDR2 as SMNVEV (reference sequence). The junction had 3 bases not matched to a gene; V was cut back by 4 bases and J by 3 bases. The CDR3 DNA sequence: TGTGCCAGCAGTTGGGGACAGGGCTACTATGGCTACACCTTC. It is translated as CASSWGQGYYGYTF.

The V call is TRBV6-2 or TRBV6-3, the J call TRBJ1-2, with D uncertain. The CDR3 is 11 residues long. V gave up 6 bases and J gave up 8 bases, with 10 bases separating them. Germline CDR1 MNHEY, CDR2 SVGEGT. DNA of the CDR3: TGTGCCAGCAGCCGCTTAGAGGGCTACACCTTC. Its protein product is CASSRLEGYTF.

The chain carries TRBV5-4 and TRBJ2-7; perhaps TRBD2 as D (6 bases). The CDR3 is 12 residues long. Germline loops: CDR1 SGHNT, CDR2 YYREEE (reference sequence). Trimming removed 7 bases at V and 1 base at J, with 9 bases between. The CDR3 is CASQGLSYEQYF. CDR3 DNA: TGTGCCAGCCAGGGACTGTCCTACGAGCAGTACTTC.

The sample holds one count of this clone. The chain couples TRBV7-8 to TRBJ1-5; 8 bases match TRBD1. The CDR3 consists of 15 residues. The germline CDR1 and CDR2 sequences are SGHVS and FQNEAQ. V trimming: 5 bases; J trimming: 7 bases; junction bases outside the gene matches: 10. Here the CDR3 reads CASSLTDRVVQPQHF. The CDR3 coding sequence is TGTGCCAGCAGCCTTACGGACAGGGTAGTGCAGCCCCAGCATTTT.

The chain couples TRBV25-1 to TRBJ1-2; D is undetermined. This CDR3 spans 13 amino acids. Germline V gene data show CDR1 as MGHDK and CDR2 as SYGVNS. V was cut by 2 bases and J by 2 bases, with 6 bases left in between. The CDR3: CASSEQSNYGYTF. The CDR3 DNA reads as TGTGCCAGCAGTGAACAGTCCAACTATGGCTACACCTTC.